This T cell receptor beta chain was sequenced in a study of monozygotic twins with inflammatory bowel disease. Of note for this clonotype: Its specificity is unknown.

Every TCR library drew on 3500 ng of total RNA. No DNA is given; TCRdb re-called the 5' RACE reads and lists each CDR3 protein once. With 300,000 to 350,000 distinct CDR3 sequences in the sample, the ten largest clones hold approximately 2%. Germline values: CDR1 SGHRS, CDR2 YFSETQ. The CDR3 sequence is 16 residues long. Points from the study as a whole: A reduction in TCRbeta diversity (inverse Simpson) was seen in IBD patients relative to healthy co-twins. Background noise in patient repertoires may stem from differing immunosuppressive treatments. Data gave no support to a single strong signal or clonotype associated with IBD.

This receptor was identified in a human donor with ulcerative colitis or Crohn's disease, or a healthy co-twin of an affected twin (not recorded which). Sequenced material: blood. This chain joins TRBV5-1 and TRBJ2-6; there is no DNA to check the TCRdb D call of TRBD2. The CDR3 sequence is CASSLGLPSGANVLTF.